This T cell receptor beta chain originates from a study of T cells in Graves' hyperthyroidism and ophthalmopathy. Study-level points and caveats: Researchers found most expanded thyroid clonotypes above 0.001 in blood as well.

Details on this clonotype: Its antigen is currently unknown.

This CDR3 spans 14 amino acids. The germline gives CDR1 MGHDK, CDR2 SYGVNS. Amplification of TCR beta CDR3 regions was performed using RNA transcripts as template. Researchers ran a first-round RT-PCR on the TCR CDR3 using the HTBI primer set. A single record per CDR3 protein comes from TCRdb applying MiXCR to the multiplex PCR reads. The data show about 480,000 distinct CDR3 sequences, with roughly 14% seen just once and 15% to 20% held by the top ten. Newly diagnosed patients aged 18 to 65 had hyperthyroidism of under 2 months' duration. Researchers barred patients who had uncontrolled infection, other autoimmune disease, pregnancy or lactation.

The chain links TRBV25-1 to TRBJ2-1; 8 bases fit TRBD2. The sequencing sample was made of blood. The receptor was isolated from a woman aged 18-35 years with Graves' hyperthyroidism. The CDR3 coding sequence is TGTGGGATTGTCGGGAGGGAGGAGAGAAATGAGCAGTTCTTC. This codes for CGIVGREERNEQFF.